The 28 T cell receptor beta chains below come from one sample, sequenced in a study of control samples from healthy donors and cancer patients. Profiled with immunoSEQ multiplex PCR; TCRdb holds only in-frame clones, not every one. Of some 87,000 clones listed, approximately 80% are singletons. The sequencing input was PBMCs. All receptors derive from a man between 60 and 75 years old with head and neck cancer.

The CDR3 nucleotides are TGTGCCAGCAGTTTCTTCCAGGCCCACTCTGGAAACACCATATATTTT. Amino acid sequence: CASSFFQAHSGNTIYF. The V and J genes are TRBV28 and TRBJ1-3; D not certain. The V end was cut by 3 bases, the J end by 0 bases, with 12 bases between. Germline loops: CDR1 MDHEN, CDR2 SYDVKM. The CDR3 sequence is 16 residues long. The variable domain in full, completed from reference TRBV28 and TRBJ1-3, reads DVKVTQSSRYLVKRTGEKVFLECVQDMDHENMFWYRQDPGLGLRLIYFSYDVKMKEKGDIPEGYSVSREKKERFSLILESASTNQTSMYLCASSFFQAHSGNTIYFGEGSWLTVV.

This clone has just one count. This sequence joins TRBV5-1 and TRBJ1-4; 7 bases line up with TRBD1. Per germline, CDR1 SGHRS and CDR2 YFSETQ. Losses at the gene ends were 0 bases for V and 6 bases for J; bases not matched to a gene: 5. The CDR3 totals 15 residues. The CDR3 region is CASSLAPGGDEKLFF. In nucleotides, the CDR3 is TGCGCCAGCAGCTTGGCACCAGGGGGAGATGAAAAACTGTTTTTT.

The chain carries TRBV4-1 and TRBJ2-6; perhaps D is TRBD1 or TRBD2 (6 bases each). The CDR3 extends over 16 amino acids. Between the trimmed V and J ends, which lost 4 bases and 3 bases, there was a span of 13 bases. Germline CDR1 is MGHRA and CDR2 is YSYEKL. The CDR3 region has the DNA TGCGCCAGCAGCCGAGTCGGGGGCGGTGGGGCCAACGTCCTGACTTTC. Its translation: CASSRVGGGGANVLTF.

The chain employs TRBV30 and TRBJ1-3; D is unresolved. Germline-derived CDR1 and CDR2 are GTSNPN and SVGIG (reference sequence). This CDR3 is built from 16 residues. The V gene lost 1 base and the J gene lost 6 bases, with 19 bases spanning the gap. DNA for the CDR3: TGTGCCTGGAGTGCATTTTACAGCGGGCGGCAAAACACCATATATTTT. Amino acid sequence: CAWSAFYSGRQNTIYF.

The CDR3 loop reads CASSWRQGLGEKLFF. The CDR3 DNA sequence: TGTGCCAGCAGCTGGAGACAGGGCCTCGGTGAAAAACTGTTTTTT. This chain joins TRBV7-9 and TRBJ1-4, with 7 bases fitting TRBD1. V shed 4 bases and J 7 bases; nucleotides not matched to a gene: 9. The CDR3 runs 15 residues. The germline CDR1 and CDR2 sequences are SEHNR and FQNEAQ (reference sequence).

This chain uses TRBV4-1 with TRBJ1-1, with TRBD1 as a possible D gene (6 bases). CDR3 length: 18 residues. Germline CDR1 is MGHRA and CDR2 is YSYEKL. The V and J ends lost 2 bases and 0 bases respectively, with 19 bases between them. This chain's CDR3 is CASSQNILGQIVNTEAFF. The CDR3 DNA reads as TGCGCCAGCAGCCAAAACATCCTAGGACAGATCGTGAACACTGAAGCTTTCTTT.

The V gene is TRBV27, the J gene TRBJ2-1; 8 bases are a match to TRBD1. This CDR3 is built from 15 residues. Germline CDR1 reads MNHEY; CDR2 reads SMNVEV (reference sequence). Germline trimming cut 6 bases from V and 8 bases from J; bases unmatched to any gene: 12. CDR3 in amino acids: CASRGAGQGEDEQFF. The CDR3 region has the DNA TGTGCCAGCAGAGGTGCTGGACAGGGCGAAGATGAGCAGTTCTTC.

This clone was seen a single time. The chain recombines TRBV9 with TRBJ1-2; 8 bases fit TRBD1. V trimming: 0 bases; J trimming: 6 bases; junction bases outside the gene matches: 4. The CDR3 spans 14 residues. Per germline, CDR1 SGDLS and CDR2 YYNGEE. CDR3 sequence reads: CASSVDLQGDGYTF. The DNA for the CDR3 is TGTGCCAGCAGCGTAGATTTACAGGGGGATGGCTACACCTTC. The whole variable domain, remainder taken from reference TRBV9 and TRBJ1-2, is DSGVTQTPKHLITATGQRVTLRCSPRSGDLSVYWYQQSLDQGLQFLIQYYNGEERAKGNILERFSAQQFPDLHSELNLSSLELGDSALYFCASSVDLQGDGYTFGSGTRLTVV.

V is TRBV5-6 and J is TRBJ1-2; D is undetermined. The V end was cut by 0 bases, the J end by 4 bases, with 10 bases between. There are 14 residues in the CDR3. Germline V CDR1 and CDR2: SGHDT, YYEEEE. Here the CDR3 reads CASSLAEDPYGYTF. DNA for the CDR3: TGTGCCAGCAGCTTGGCCGAGGACCCCTATGGCTACACCTTC.

This sequence joins TRBV18 and TRBJ1-3, with D hard to call. V lost 4 bases, J lost 2 bases, and 15 bases lay in between. The CDR3 sequence is 16 residues long. The germline V gene encodes CDR1 KGHSH and CDR2 LQKENI. The CDR3 protein is CASSQLTVATGNTIYF. CDR3 nucleotide sequence: TGTGCCAGCTCACAACTAACAGTGGCTACTGGAAACACCATATATTTT.

This clone was counted a few times. J is TRBJ2-7 and V is TRBV11-2, with TRBD2 matching over 8 bases. Germline assignment: CDR1 SGHAT and CDR2 FQNNGV. This CDR3 has 15 residues. With V trimmed by 1 base and J by 0 bases, 2 bases remained unmatched. The CDR3 sequence is CASSLVLAVSYEQYF. The CDR3, as DNA: TGTGCCAGCAGCTTAGTACTAGCGGTCTCCTACGAGCAGTACTTC.

Worth noting for this clone: One end of the junction is discordant with germline, which a read error may explain. In the same sample, other DNA sequences code for this CDR3. The chain has TRBV6-5 and TRBJ2-2, with D possibly matching TRBD1 (6 bases). Germline CDR1 MNHEY, CDR2 SVGAGI. This CDR3 has 16 residues. This CDR3 reads CASSYPGQGRTGELFF. In nucleotides, the CDR3 is TGTGCCAGCAGTTACCCCGGGCAGGGGAGAACCGGAGAGCTGTTTTTT.

This clone occurred once. The V call is TRBV15, the J call TRBJ1-5; 8 bases match TRBD1. The germline gives CDR1 LNHNV, CDR2 YYDKDF (reference sequence). J was trimmed by 4 bases and V by 6 bases; bases with no gene match: 5. CDR3 size: 14 residues. Here the CDR3 DNA reads TGTGCCACCAGGACAGGGGCCGCAAATCAGCCCCAGCATTTT. Translating gives CATRTGAANQPQHF.

The chain links TRBV5-4 to TRBJ2-2; 7 nucleotides match TRBD1. Unmatched junction bases numbered 5, after V lost 2 bases and J lost 7 bases. The CDR3 contains 14 residues. Germline CDR1 reads SGHNT; CDR2 reads YYREEE (reference sequence). The CDR3 sequence: CASSLDRAFGELFF. The CDR3 DNA follows: TGTGCCAGCAGCTTAGACAGGGCTTTCGGGGAGCTGTTTTTT.

The chain is built from TRBV10-3 and TRBJ2-2; 13 positions agree with TRBD2. Germline CDR1 reads ENHRY; CDR2 reads SYGVKD. The J segment lost 0 bases and the V segment lost 7 bases, leaving 2 bases of the junction unmatched. This CDR3 is built from 16 residues. Here the CDR3 reads CAITGTSGTNTGELFF. DNA for the CDR3: TGTGCCATCACCGGGACTAGCGGGACGAACACCGGGGAGCTGTTTTTT.

CDR3: CASSPPGQAGTGELFF. The CDR3 bases are TGTGCCAGCTCACCACCGGGACAGGCGGGAACCGGGGAGCTGTTTTTT. The V gene is TRBV18, the J gene TRBJ2-2; TRBD1 aligns across 8 bases. The CDR3 extends over 16 amino acids. Per germline, CDR1 KGHSH and CDR2 LQKENI. The trim removed 0 bases at V and 5 bases at J, leaving 5 bases unmatched.

V is TRBV18 and J is TRBJ2-1, with TRBD2 identical over 7 bases. This CDR3 is 13 amino acids long. Germline lookup yields CDR1 KGHSH and CDR2 LQKENI. The J segment lost 6 bases and the V segment lost 3 bases, leaving 2 bases of the junction unmatched. The CDR3 loop reads CASSPGGGNEQFF. CDR3 in DNA: TGTGCCAGCTCACCGGGCGGGGGCAATGAGCAGTTCTTC.

The chain couples TRBV7-2 to TRBJ2-1, with TRBD2 matching 12 bases. CDR3 length: 16 amino acids. Germline CDR1 is SGHTA and CDR2 is FQGNSA. With 5 bases clipped from V and 8 bases from J, the junction kept 10 bases outside the gene matches. The CDR3 is CASSPKTSGRIHEQFF. The CDR3 DNA is TGTGCCAGCAGCCCGAAGACTAGCGGGAGAATCCATGAGCAGTTCTTC.

The chain carries TRBV7-9 and TRBJ2-3; 8 bases align to TRBD2. The CDR3 runs to 15 residues. CDR1 is SEHNR, CDR2 FQNEAQ, per germline (reference sequence). V shed 1 base, J shed 5 bases, and the junction held 5 bases outside the gene matches. CDR3 DNA sequence: TGTGCCAGCAGCTTAGGAGCGGGAGTTGTAGATACGCAGTATTTT. It encodes CASSLGAGVVDTQYF.

This clone was counted only a few times. The chain recombines TRBV11-3 with TRBJ1-5; no clear D. This CDR3 is built from 15 residues. Trimming left V 2 bases short and J 1 base short, with 9 bases between. Germline-derived CDR1 and CDR2 are SGHNT and YENEEA. This CDR3 is CASSLWQASNQPQHF. In DNA form, the CDR3 reads TGTGCCAGCAGCTTATGGCAGGCCAGCAATCAGCCCCAGCATTTT.

This chain uses TRBV6-5 with TRBJ2-7, with unresolved D. CDR3 length: 12 amino acids. Trimming pared 8 bases from V and 3 bases from J, leaving 11 bases between. Germline CDR1 MNHEY, CDR2 SVGAGI. As DNA, the CDR3 is TGTGCCAGCTCGAAACAGCTCTACGAGCAGTACTTC. It yields the protein CASSKQLYEQYF.

The chain carries TRBV9 and TRBJ2-2, with 10 bases aligning to TRBD2. Losses at the gene ends were 0 bases for V and 4 bases for J; bases not matched to a gene: 0. CDR1 SGDLS and CDR2 YYNGEE come from the germline V gene. The CDR3 totals 15 residues. CDR3 in amino acids: CASSVGLAGTGELFF. The CDR3 nucleotides are TGTGCCAGCAGCGTAGGACTAGCGGGCACCGGGGAGCTGTTTTTT.

In its sample, this clone was seen a few times. Here the CDR3 reads CASSPTDTRYTF. As DNA, the CDR3 is TGTGCCAGCAGCCCCACGGACACTCGCTACACCTTC. The chain links TRBV5-5 to TRBJ1-2, with D possibly matching TRBD1 (5 bases). V lost 4 bases to trimming and J lost 9 bases, with 13 bases between them. CDR1 and CDR2 from the germline V gene are SGHKS and YYEKEE (reference sequence). The CDR3 is made up of 12 amino acids.

This chain joins TRBV5-6 and TRBJ1-5; D is unclear. Germline CDR1 reads SGHDT; CDR2 reads YYEEEE. The CDR3 covers 15 residues. The V end lost 2 bases, the J end lost 7 bases, and 16 bases lay between the germline ends. DNA for the CDR3: TGTGCCAGCAGCTTTGCGAGAGGGTCCTCCCAGCCCCAGCATTTT. It specifies CASSFARGSSQPQHF.

The chain is built from TRBV7-2 and TRBJ1-3; no clear D. Trimming took 4 bases from V and 2 from J, leaving 6 bases between them. Germline V CDR1 and CDR2: SGHTA, FQGNSA. The CDR3 contains 13 residues. CDR3 sequence: CASSSGTGNTIYF. The CDR3 DNA sequence: TGTGCCAGCAGCTCGGGAACTGGAAACACCATATATTTT. Filled out from reference TRBV7-2 and TRBJ1-3, the complete variable domain reads GAGVSQSPSNKVTEKGKDVELRCDPISGHTALYWYRQSLGQGLEFLIYFQGNSAPDKSGLPSDRFSAERTGGSVSTLTIQRTQQEDSAVYLCASSSGTGNTIYFGEGSWLTVV.

V is TRBV5-1 and J is TRBJ2-3; tentative D call: TRBD2 (6 bases). The V end was cut by 2 bases, the J end by 6 bases, with 16 bases between. The CDR3 is 15 amino acids. The germline V gene has CDR1 SGHRS and CDR2 YFSETQ. The CDR3: CASSFQRASSDTQYF. The CDR3 DNA reads as TGCGCCAGCAGCTTCCAGCGGGCTAGTTCCGATACGCAGTATTTT.

The V call is TRBV15, the J call TRBJ2-1, with D possibly TRBD1 on 5 matching bases. Trimming shortened V by 3 bases and J by 2 bases, and 14 bases separated the two germline ends. This CDR3 is built from 16 residues. CDR1 is LNHNV, CDR2 YYDKDF, per germline (reference sequence). The CDR3 is CATSSYRQTPYNEQFF. The DNA of the CDR3 is TGTGCCACCAGCAGCTACAGGCAGACCCCCTACAATGAGCAGTTCTTC.

The chain has TRBV5-1 and TRBJ1-1; possible D gene TRBD1, 5 bases. The CDR3 runs 15 residues. The V and J ends lost 4 bases and 0 bases respectively, with 13 bases between them. Germline-derived CDR1 and CDR2 are SGHRS and YFSETQ. The CDR3 loop reads CASSDRQYLNTEAFF. The CDR3 nucleotides are TGCGCCAGCAGCGATAGACAGTACCTGAACACTGAAGCTTTCTTT.